Shown below are 8 T cell receptor beta chains from a single sample sequenced in a study of blood T cell repertoires in COVID-19. Data came from immunoSEQ multiplex PCR; TCRdb stores just in-frame clones and leaves some out. This repertoire shows about 250,000 clones, roughly 90% found once; its top ten account for approximately 2.8%. Material for sequencing was PBMCs or T cells enriched from blood (not recorded which). These TCRs come from a woman in her 30s with acute COVID-19.

CDR3 in DNA: TGTGCCTGGAAAAAGGCAGGGGTGAACACTGAAGCTTTCTTT. Translating gives CAWKKAGVNTEAFF. The V call is TRBV30, the J call TRBJ1-1; the D gene is possibly TRBD1 (6 bases). CDR1 and CDR2 (germline): GTSNPN, SVGIG (reference sequence). Trimming shortened V by 4 bases and J by 0 bases, and 12 bases separated the two germline ends. The CDR3 consists of 14 residues.

This clone was observed at least ten times. The chain links TRBV7-9 to TRBJ1-1, with unresolved D. The CDR3 is 15 residues long. Germline-derived CDR1 and CDR2 are SEHNR and FQNEAQ (reference sequence). Trimming pared 1 base from V and 5 bases from J, leaving 14 bases between. The CDR3 nucleotides are TGTGCCAGCAGCTTAGGTTTGGGGAGAAGAACTGAAGCTTTCTTT. Translation: CASSLGLGRRTEAFF.

The CDR3 here is CASPPLSGNTIYF. The DNA for the CDR3 is TGCGCCAGCCCCCCCCTTTCTGGAAACACCATATATTTT. V and J are TRBV5-1 and TRBJ1-3; D is uncertain. This CDR3 region has 13 residues. From germline, CDR1 is SGHRS and CDR2 YFSETQ. V lost 7 bases to trimming and J lost 1 base, with 9 bases between them.

The rearrangement uses TRBV5-1 and TRBJ2-3; 9 positions agree with TRBD2. Germline values: CDR1 SGHRS, CDR2 YFSETQ. The CDR3 has 15 amino acids. Trimming removed 4 bases from V and 6 bases from J; junction bases left unmatched: 9. As DNA, the CDR3 is TGCGCCAGCAGCAAGGGACTAGCCGTGGGGGATACGCAGTATTTT. This gives the protein CASSKGLAVGDTQYF.

The rearrangement uses TRBV27 and TRBJ2-6; 7 nucleotides line up with TRBD1. Unmatched junction bases numbered 11, after V lost 8 bases and J lost 1 base. Per the germline V gene, CDR1 is MNHEY and CDR2 is SMNVEV (reference sequence). The CDR3 totals 17 residues. CDR3 DNA sequence: TGTGCCAGCGGCTACAGGGGAAGTCAATCTGGGGCCAACGTCCTGACTTTC. This gives the protein CASGYRGSQSGANVLTF.

This clone was observed once. The chain links TRBV27 to TRBJ2-2; D may be TRBD2 (5 bases). The germline V gene encodes CDR1 MNHEY and CDR2 SMNVEV (reference sequence). This CDR3 comprises 14 residues. The V and J ends lost 9 bases and 4 bases respectively, with 15 bases between them. Here the CDR3 reads CASVEGVGTGELFF. The CDR3 DNA sequence: TGTGCCAGTGTTGAGGGCGTCGGCACCGGGGAGCTGTTTTTT.

The rearrangement joins TRBV7-8 to TRBJ1-6; the D gene is possibly TRBD1 (5 bases). The CDR3 covers 16 residues. V was pared by 2 bases and J by 7 bases, with 15 bases between. Germline assignment: CDR1 SGHVS and CDR2 FQNEAQ. In DNA, the CDR3 is TGTGCCAGCAGCTTAACACCGGGACTCCGAAATTCACCCCTCCACTTT. It yields the protein CASSLTPGLRNSPLHF. Variable domain in full (rest from reference TRBV7-8 and TRBJ1-6): GAGVSQSPRYKVAKRGQDVALRCDPISGHVSLFWYQQALGQGPEFLTYFQNEAQLDKSGLPSDRFFAERPEGSVSTLKIQRTQQEDSAVYLCASSLTPGLRNSPLHFGNGTRLTVT.

The chain is built from TRBV5-1 and TRBJ2-1, with a possible D match to TRBD2 (5 bases). Germline V gene data show CDR1 as SGHRS and CDR2 as YFSETQ. This CDR3 is 13 amino acids long. Between the trimmed V and J ends, which lost 0 bases and 12 bases, there was a span of 13 bases. CDR3 loop: CASSLASRSGQFF. The DNA of the CDR3 is TGCGCCAGCAGCTTGGCCTCGCGGAGCGGGCAGTTCTTC.